The 20 T cell receptor beta chains below all came from one sample that was sequenced in a study of T cell repertoires in cytomegalovirus infection. Antigen specificity for these receptors is unknown. A single record per CDR3 protein comes from TCRdb applying MiXCR to the reads. The sample contains approximately 990,000 distinct CDR3 sequences, about 33% of which appear only once. The sequencing used cultured CD8+ T cells from PBMCs, collected from culture after CMV antigen stimulation. All receptors derive from a human donor in good health (CMV status not recorded). Some clones in this sample may be carry-over from other donors' samples.

This clonotype was seen a handful of times. The chain employs TRBV18 and TRBJ1-1; D unclear. Germline CDR1 is KGHSH and CDR2 is LQKENI. The CDR3 contains 20 residues. Deletions cut 3 bases from V and 2 bases from J, with 28 bases between. CDR3 coding DNA: TGTGCCAGCTCACCCCTAAATTTTAAGCTGGACGGTCAAAGAAACACTGAAGCTTTCTTT. This codes for CASSPLNFKLDGQRNTEAFF. Looking up the rest from reference TRBV18 and TRBJ1-1 gives the full variable domain: NAGVMQNPRHLVRRRGQEARLRCSPMKGHSHVYWYRQLPEEGLKFMVYLQKENIIDESGMPKERFSAEFPKEGPSILRIQQVVRGDSAAYFCASSPLNFKLDGQRNTEAFFGQGTRLTVV.

This clonotype is a singleton in its sample. The rearrangement links TRBV5-3 to TRBJ2-1, with 7 bases aligning to TRBD2. TRBV5-3 is classed as an ORF, of uncertain function. After removal of 1 base from V and 0 bases from J, the junction contained 4 bases not matched to a gene. This CDR3 spans 16 amino acids. The CDR3 bases are TGTGCCAGAAGCTTGAACGGGGGGAGCTCCTACAATGAGCAGTTCTTC. As protein: CARSLNGGSSYNEQFF.

This clonotype was detected a few times. The rearrangement joins TRBV19 to TRBJ2-3; TRBD2 matches at 8 bases. The V segment lost 4 bases and the J segment 3 bases; nucleotides outside the gene matches: 6. In germline, CDR1 is LNHDA, CDR2 SQIVND (reference sequence). The CDR3 is 15 amino acids. CDR3 protein: CASSTPAGATDTQYF. The CDR3 region has the DNA TGTGCCAGTAGTACGCCAGCGGGGGCGACAGATACGCAGTATTTT.

The chain joins TRBV5-4 to TRBJ2-2; 7 bases match TRBD2. Germline V gene lookup returns CDR1 SGHNT and CDR2 YYREEE (reference sequence). This CDR3 is 12 amino acids long. The V gene end was trimmed by 8 bases and the J gene end by 4 bases; junction bases not matched to a gene: 2. CDR3 amino acids: CASREVTGELFF. Written as DNA, the CDR3 is TGTGCCAGTCGGGAGGTCACCGGGGAGCTGTTTTTT.

This chain uses TRBV18 with TRBJ1-1; D is possibly TRBD1 (5 bases). The CDR3 spans 15 residues. From germline, CDR1 is KGHSH and CDR2 LQKENI. The ends were cut back, 3 bases at V and 4 bases at J, with 15 bases in the middle. CDR3 bases: TGTGCCAGCTCACCCGGGGGAATTCAGGGCACTGAAGCTTTCTTT. It translates to CASSPGGIQGTEAFF.

In its sample, this clonotype was seen a few times. The chain recombines TRBV5-6 with TRBJ1-1; a weak D match, TRBD1 (6 bases). The CDR3 consists of 15 residues. CDR1 is SGHDT and CDR2 is YYEEEE in the germline V gene. With 3 bases removed from V and 0 bases from J, the gap between germline ends came to 12 bases. The CDR3 DNA reads as TGTGCCAGCAGCTCGACAGGTTACCTGAACACTGAAGCTTTCTTT. As protein: CASSSTGYLNTEAFF.

With respect to this clonotype: One junction end disagrees with the germline gene, perhaps due to a read error. The gene calls are TRBV7-9 and TRBJ1-1; D unresolved. Germline CDR1 and CDR2: SEHNR and FQNEAQ (reference sequence). This CDR3 is built from 12 residues. CDR3: CVSSLDVTEAFF. CDR3 sequence (DNA): TGTGTCAGCAGCTTAGACGTCACTGAAGCTTTCTTT.

This clonotype was observed a handful of times. The rearrangement uses TRBV9 and TRBJ2-1, with TRBD2 matching 12 bases. This CDR3 spans 19 amino acids. CDR1 SGDLS and CDR2 YYNGEE come from the germline V gene. The junction had 15 bases not matched to a gene; V was cut back by 4 bases and J by 4 bases. The CDR3 sequence: CASSSRGQGLAGGYNEQFF. CDR3 in DNA: TGTGCCAGCAGCTCCAGGGGACAGGGGCTAGCGGGGGGGTACAATGAGCAGTTCTTC.

The genes are TRBV6-1 and TRBJ1-5; D remains unclear. The CDR3 covers 15 residues. The V end was cut by 1 base, the J end by 7 bases, with 14 bases between. Germline CDR1 MNHNS, CDR2 SASEGT. The CDR3: CASSEEGSRRQPQHF. The CDR3 bases are TGTGCCAGCAGTGAAGAGGGCAGCAGACGGCAGCCCCAGCATTTT.

This clonotype was recorded at least ten times. The chain couples TRBV7-9 to TRBJ2-3; 7 bases line up with TRBD2. The CDR3 has 15 residues. The ends lost 4 bases at V and 6 bases at J; junction bases unmatched: 10. Germline V gives CDR1 SEHNR, CDR2 FQNEAQ (reference sequence). The DNA of the CDR3 is TGTGCCAGCAGCTCGGGGGGAAACCTCAAGGATACGCAGTATTTT. Protein: CASSSGGNLKDTQYF.

This chain joins TRBV7-9 and TRBJ2-3; D is undetermined. V lost 5 bases, J lost 2 bases, and 11 bases lay in between. CDR3 length equals 14 residues. The germline V gene encodes CDR1 SEHNR and CDR2 FQNEAQ (reference sequence). CDR3 sequence: CASSPHIDTDTQYF. For the CDR3, the DNA is TGTGCCAGCAGCCCCCACATTGACACAGATACGCAGTATTTT.

This clonotype was recorded many times. The chain links TRBV12-3 or TRBV12-4 to TRBJ2-5; D assignment may be TRBD1 or TRBD2 (5 bases each). There are 14 residues in the CDR3. Deletions cut 9 bases from V and 5 bases from J, with 19 bases between. The CDR3 loop is CASGDGSWGETQYF. The DNA of the CDR3 is TGTGCCAGTGGGGACGGTTCTTGGGGTGAGACCCAGTACTTC.

V is TRBV4-1 and J is TRBJ2-3, with D unresolved. V was trimmed by 1 base and J by 4 bases, leaving 9 bases between them. Germline V gene data show CDR1 as MGHRA and CDR2 as YSYEKL. The CDR3 runs 14 residues. This CDR3 is CASSQAPRPDTQYF. CDR3 nucleotides: TGCGCCAGCAGCCAAGCTCCTAGGCCAGATACGCAGTATTTT.

The chain employs TRBV19 and TRBJ1-6; D possibly corresponds to TRBD1 (5 bases). Germline-derived CDR1 and CDR2 are LNHDA and SQIVND (reference sequence). CDR3 length: 17 residues. Trimming removed 3 bases from V and 5 bases from J, with 17 bases in between. The CDR3, as DNA: TGTGCCAGTAGTATGGACACATCGGTCTGGAATAATTCACCCCTCCACTTT. This encodes CASSMDTSVWNNSPLHF.

In this sample, this clonotype turned up a few times. This chain joins TRBV27 and TRBJ1-2, with 12 positions matching TRBD1. CDR1 and CDR2 from the germline V gene are MNHEY and SMNVEV (reference sequence). This CDR3 contains 18 residues. V shed 0 bases, J shed 6 bases, and the junction held 11 bases outside the gene matches. This chain's CDR3 is CASSLSGTGGYRRHGYTF. The CDR3 coding sequence is TGTGCCAGCAGTTTATCAGGGACAGGGGGCTATCGGAGGCATGGCTACACCTTC.

The sample holds one count of this clonotype. A read error may explain this, as a much larger clone is one base away. The gene calls are TRBV9 and TRBJ2-2; 9 positions match TRBD1. The CDR3 is 17 residues long. The germline gives CDR1 SGDLS, CDR2 YYNGEE. The CDR3 DNA reads as TGTGCCAGCAGCCCCCGTCGGGACAGGGTGATCACCGAGGAGCTGTTTTTT. This gives the protein CASSPRRDRVITEELFF. The full variable domain, rest sourced from reference TRBV9 and TRBJ2-2, is DSGVTQTPKHLITATGQRVTLRCSPRSGDLSVYWYQQSLDQGLQFLIQYYNGEERAKGNILERFSAQQFPDLHSELNLSSLELGDSALYFCASSPRRDRVITEELFFGEGSRLTVL.

The rearrangement links TRBV5-6 to TRBJ2-4; no reliable D call. CDR3 size: 17 residues. CDR1 is SGHDT and CDR2 is YYEEEE in the germline V gene. V was clipped by 4 bases and J by 0 bases, with 17 bases between them. The DNA for the CDR3 is TGTGCCAGCAGCGTACGGGTGGTGAGCCTAGCCAAAAACATTCAGTACTTC. It yields the protein CASSVRVVSLAKNIQYF.

This clonotype showed up just a few times. V gene TRBV7-9 combines with J gene TRBJ2-2; TRBD1 matches 7 bases. After removal of 7 bases from V and 3 bases from J, the junction contained 8 bases not matched to a gene. The CDR3 spans 15 residues. Germline V gene lookup returns CDR1 SEHNR and CDR2 FQNEAQ (reference sequence). In DNA form, the CDR3 reads TGTGCCAGCATCAATACAGGGGAAGACACCGGGGAGCTGTTTTTT. As protein: CASINTGEDTGELFF.

The chain carries TRBV4-3 and TRBJ2-3; 8 bases map to TRBD2. The CDR3 length is 17 residues. Germline-derived CDR1 and CDR2 are LGHNA and YSLEER. The V segment lost 5 bases and the J segment 1 base; nucleotides outside the gene matches: 11. For the CDR3, the DNA is TGCGCCAGCAGCGAACTAGCGGCAATGATTGGCACAGATACGCAGTATTTT. Its translation: CASSELAAMIGTDTQYF.

The rearrangement joins TRBV5-4 to TRBJ2-1, with D perhaps matching TRBD1 (6 bases). Trimming removed 1 base from V and 3 bases from J, with 11 bases in between. CDR3 length: 15 amino acids. The germline V gene encodes CDR1 SGHNT and CDR2 YYREEE (reference sequence). CDR3 sequence reads: CASSLQGSLYNEQFF. DNA of the CDR3: TGTGCCAGCAGCTTGCAGGGGTCACTCTACAATGAGCAGTTCTTC.